The present T cell receptor beta chain was sequenced within a study of CD8+CD57+ T cells in acquired aplastic anemia. For the study at large: Sorted CD4+ and CD8+ cells yielded 2.5 to 3.5 ug of DNA on average.

This clonotype is labeled medium-sized. Mismatch with germline at one junction end may stem from a read error. Germline CDR1 reads KGHDR; CDR2 reads SFDVKD. The length of the CDR3 is 13 residues. Template material for TCR beta VDJ and CDR3 profiling consisted of genomic DNA. TCRdb redid the calling of the reads with MiXCR, one entry per CDR3 protein. The sample has 100,000 to 150,000 distinct CDR3 sequences, 48% seen once. The genes are TRBV24-1 and TRBJ2-3, with a possible D match to TRBD1 (5 bases). The source is a human donor in good health, serving as a control. The sample consisted of sorted CD4+, CD8+, or CD8+CD57+ T cells (not recorded which) from PBMCs. The CDR3 DNA follows: TGTGCCACCGGTGATGGACACACAGATACGCAGTATTTT. Translation: CATGDGHTDTQYF.